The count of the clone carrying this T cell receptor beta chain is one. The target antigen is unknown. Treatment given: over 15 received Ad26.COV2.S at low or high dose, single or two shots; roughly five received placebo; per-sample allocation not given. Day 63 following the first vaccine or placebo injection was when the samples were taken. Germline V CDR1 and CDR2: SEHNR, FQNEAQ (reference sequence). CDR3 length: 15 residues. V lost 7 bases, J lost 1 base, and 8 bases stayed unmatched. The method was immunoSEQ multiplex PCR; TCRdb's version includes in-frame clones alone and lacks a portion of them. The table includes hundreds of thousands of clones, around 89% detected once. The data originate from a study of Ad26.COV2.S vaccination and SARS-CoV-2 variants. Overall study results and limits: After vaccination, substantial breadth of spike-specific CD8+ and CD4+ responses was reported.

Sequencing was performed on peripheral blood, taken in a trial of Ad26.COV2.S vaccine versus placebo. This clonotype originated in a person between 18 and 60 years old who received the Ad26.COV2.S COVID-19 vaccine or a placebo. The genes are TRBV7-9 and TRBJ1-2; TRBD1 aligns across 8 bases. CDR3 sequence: CASNSGTGLNYGYTF. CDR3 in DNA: TGTGCCAGCAACTCCGGGACAGGACTTAACTATGGCTACACCTTC.